This TCR beta chain was captured in a study of T cell responses to AZD1222 COVID-19 vaccine. Study-wide points: An increase in Spike-specific TCR breadth and depth was observed after two AZD1222 doses. Close to half of all spike-specific TCRs reportedly target regions of the variants that are unmutated.

Here immunoSEQ multiplex PCR was the method, and the copy in TCRdb shows in-frame clones only, minus some. The sample lists about 140,000 clones; about 92% were seen once. In the case of this clone: Its antigen is unidentified.

The CDR3 is 16 residues long. Germline V gene lookup returns CDR1 SGHRS and CDR2 YFSETQ. The V end lost 2 bases, the J end lost 9 bases, and 18 bases lay between the germline ends. This rearrangement joins TRBV5-1 to TRBJ1-6; D gene unclear. Material: peripheral blood, obtained on day 0 of AZD1222 vaccination. The TCR sequence derives from an adult in good health. CDR3 bases: TGCGCCAGCAGCTTCGACCGACTAGGGCCCGGTTCACCCCTCCACTTT. Its translation is CASSFDRLGPGSPLHF.